The sequence of this TCR beta chain was determined in a study of blood T cell repertoires in COVID-19. Original analysis: Amplifying reference gene primers gave estimates of nucleated cell counts. Generated by immunoSEQ multiplex PCR, the TCRdb table keeps only in-frame clones and is missing some. The D gene and trimming were derived from the DNA, and the V and J assignments and clone size from that table. Among some 140,000 clones, 70% to 85% were seen once, and the ten largest hold roughly 15%. V shed 0 bases, J shed 6 bases, and the junction held 13 bases outside the gene matches. Germline assignment: CDR1 SGDLS and CDR2 YYNGEE. The length of the CDR3 is 18 residues.

Material: peripheral blood. The origin of this receptor is a woman at least 80 years old with acute or convalescent COVID-19. This chain links TRBV9 with TRBJ2-7; 12 nucleotides line up with TRBD2. CDR3 protein: CASSVGLGTSGPAGEQYF. The CDR3 coding sequence is TGTGCCAGCAGCGTAGGGCTCGGGACTAGCGGGCCAGCCGGCGAGCAGTACTTC.